Here is one T cell receptor beta chain with its context. The entry originates in a study of blood T cell repertoires in COVID-19. Study in general: Acute and convalescent COVID-19 specimens originated in the United States, Italy and Spain. In each case, the material was cDNA or gDNA derived from T cells, B-cell-depleted T cells, or PBMCs.

In Seattle, patients joined the study during active infection and were tracked longitudinally. Profiled with immunoSEQ multiplex PCR; TCRdb holds only in-frame clones, not every one. The sample lists 50,000 to 75,000 clones; around four fifths were seen once. This clonotype originated in a man between 60 and 75 years old with COVID-19, enrolled during active disease. Sequencing input: peripheral blood.

CDR3 protein: CASSLGSGLEQYF. In DNA form, the CDR3 reads TGTGCCAGCAGCTTAGGGTCAGGCCTCGAGCAGTACTTC. This rearrangement joins TRBV11-3 to TRBJ2-7; D is ambiguous. CDR3 length: 13 amino acids. Trimming left V 1 base short and J 6 bases short, with 10 bases between. CDR1 is SGHNT, CDR2 YENEEA, per germline.